This T cell receptor (beta chain) was documented in a study of T cells in narcolepsy. Study-level information: Donors had narcolepsy type 1 or type 2, or were healthy controls.

Whole-study results and caveats: Autoreactive clone sequences were missing from some blood memory CD4+ repertoires. Autoreactive HCRT-specific and TRIB2-specific clonotypes were marked in same-patient CSF-versus-blood CD4+ comparisons. Autoreactive clonotypes reportedly recurred in blood of same and different patients, not controls.

To note about this clone: Its antigen remains unidentified.

Produced via immunoSEQ multiplex PCR; TCRdb's table is partial and in-frame only. Of about 40,000 clones listed, about 87% are singletons. The sequence came from a human donor with narcolepsy. Sequences were obtained from CD45RA- memory CD4+ T cells from PBMCs.

In DNA form, the CDR3 reads TGTGCCAGCAGCTTGGGGCAGGGAGGCTATGGCTACACCTTC. Its protein is CASSLGQGGYGYTF. V and J are TRBV5-6 and TRBJ1-2, with a weak D call TRBD1 (5 bases). V was pared by 0 bases and J by 4 bases, with 10 bases between. This CDR3 has 14 amino acids. Germline loops: CDR1 SGHDT, CDR2 YYEEEE. The entire variable domain, with the rest obtained from reference TRBV5-6 and TRBJ1-2, is as follows: DAGVTQSPTHLIKTRGQQVTLRCSPKSGHDTVSWYQQALGQGPQFIFQYYEEEERQRGNFPDRFSGHQFPNYSSELNVNALLLGDSALYLCASSLGQGGYGYTFGSGTRLTVV.